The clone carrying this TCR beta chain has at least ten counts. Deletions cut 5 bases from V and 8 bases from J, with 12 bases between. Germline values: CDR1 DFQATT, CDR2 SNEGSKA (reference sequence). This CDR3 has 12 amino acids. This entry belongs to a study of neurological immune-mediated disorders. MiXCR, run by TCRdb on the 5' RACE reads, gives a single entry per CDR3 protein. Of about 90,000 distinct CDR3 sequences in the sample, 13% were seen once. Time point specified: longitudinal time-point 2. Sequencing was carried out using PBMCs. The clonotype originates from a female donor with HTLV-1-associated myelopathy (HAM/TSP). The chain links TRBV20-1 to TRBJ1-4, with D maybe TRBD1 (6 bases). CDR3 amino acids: CSAQGSREKLFF. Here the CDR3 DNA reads TGCAGTGCTCAGGGGTCTCGGGAAAAACTGTTTTTT.